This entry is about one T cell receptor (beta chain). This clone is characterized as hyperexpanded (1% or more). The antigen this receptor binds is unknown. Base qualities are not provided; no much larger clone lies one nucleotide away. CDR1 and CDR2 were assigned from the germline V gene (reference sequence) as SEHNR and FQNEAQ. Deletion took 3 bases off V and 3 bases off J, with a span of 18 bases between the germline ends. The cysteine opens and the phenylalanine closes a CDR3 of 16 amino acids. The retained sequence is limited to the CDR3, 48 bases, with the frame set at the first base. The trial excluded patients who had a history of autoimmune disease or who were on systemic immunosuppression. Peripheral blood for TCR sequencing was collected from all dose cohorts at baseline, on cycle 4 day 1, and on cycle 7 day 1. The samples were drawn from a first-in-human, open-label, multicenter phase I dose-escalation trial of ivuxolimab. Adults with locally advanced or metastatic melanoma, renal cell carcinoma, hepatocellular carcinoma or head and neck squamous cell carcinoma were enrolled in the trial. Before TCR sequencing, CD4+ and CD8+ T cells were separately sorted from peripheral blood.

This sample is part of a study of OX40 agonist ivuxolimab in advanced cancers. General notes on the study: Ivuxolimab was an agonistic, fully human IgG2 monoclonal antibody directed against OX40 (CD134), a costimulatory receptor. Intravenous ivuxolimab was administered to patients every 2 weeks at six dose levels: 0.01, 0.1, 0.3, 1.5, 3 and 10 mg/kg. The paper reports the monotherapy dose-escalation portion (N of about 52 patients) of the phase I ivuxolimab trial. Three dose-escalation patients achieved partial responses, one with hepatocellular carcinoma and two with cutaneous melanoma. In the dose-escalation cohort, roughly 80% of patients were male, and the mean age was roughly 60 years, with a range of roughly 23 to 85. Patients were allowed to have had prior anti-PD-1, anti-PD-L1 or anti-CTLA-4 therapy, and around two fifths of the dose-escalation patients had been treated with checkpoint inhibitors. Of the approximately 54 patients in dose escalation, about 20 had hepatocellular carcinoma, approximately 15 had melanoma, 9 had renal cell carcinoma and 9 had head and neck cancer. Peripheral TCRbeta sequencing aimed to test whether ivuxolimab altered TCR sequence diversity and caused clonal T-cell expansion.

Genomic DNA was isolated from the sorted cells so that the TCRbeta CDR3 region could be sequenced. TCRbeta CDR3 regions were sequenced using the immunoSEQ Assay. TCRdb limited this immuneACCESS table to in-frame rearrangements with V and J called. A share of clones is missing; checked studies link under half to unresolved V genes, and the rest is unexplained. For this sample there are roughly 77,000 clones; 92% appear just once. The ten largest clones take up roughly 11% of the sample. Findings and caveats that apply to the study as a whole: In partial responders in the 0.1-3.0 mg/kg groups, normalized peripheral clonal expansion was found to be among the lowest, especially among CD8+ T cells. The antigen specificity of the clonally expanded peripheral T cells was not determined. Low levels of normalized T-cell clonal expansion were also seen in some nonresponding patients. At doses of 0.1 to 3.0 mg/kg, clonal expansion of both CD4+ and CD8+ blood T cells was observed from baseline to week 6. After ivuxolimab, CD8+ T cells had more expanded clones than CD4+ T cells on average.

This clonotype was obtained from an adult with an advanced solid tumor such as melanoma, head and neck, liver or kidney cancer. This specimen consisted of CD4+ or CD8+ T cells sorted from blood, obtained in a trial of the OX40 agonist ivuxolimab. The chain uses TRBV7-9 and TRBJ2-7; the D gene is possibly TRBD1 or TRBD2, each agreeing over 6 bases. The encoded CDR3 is CASSFYVGGLIYEQYF. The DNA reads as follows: TGTGCCAGCAGCTTTTACGTGGGGGGCCTTATCTACGAGCAGTACTTC.